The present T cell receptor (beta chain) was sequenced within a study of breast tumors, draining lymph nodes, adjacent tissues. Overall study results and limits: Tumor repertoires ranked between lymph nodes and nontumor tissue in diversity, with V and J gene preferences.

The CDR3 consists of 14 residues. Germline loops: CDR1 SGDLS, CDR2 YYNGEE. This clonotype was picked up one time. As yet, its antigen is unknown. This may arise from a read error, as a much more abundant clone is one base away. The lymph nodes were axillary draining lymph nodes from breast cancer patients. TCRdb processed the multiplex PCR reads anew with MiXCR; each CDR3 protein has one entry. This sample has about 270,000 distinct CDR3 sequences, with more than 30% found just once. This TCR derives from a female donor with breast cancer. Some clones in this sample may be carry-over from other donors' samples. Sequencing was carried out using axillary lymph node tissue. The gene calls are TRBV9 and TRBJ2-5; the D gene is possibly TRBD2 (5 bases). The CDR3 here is CASRPAGNQETQSF. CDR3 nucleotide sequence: TGTGCCAGCAGACCGGCCGGGAACCAAGAGACCCAGTCCTTC.